This passage covers 21 T cell receptor beta chains from one sample sequenced in a study of beta chain features in type 1 diabetes. Investigators reverse transcribed all isolated RNA, so they sequenced expressed TCRB transcripts. Sequencing used immunoSEQ multiplex PCR; TCRdb keeps in-frame clones, though not all of them. This sample has approximately 470,000 clones, with about 29% found just once. What was sequenced was naive CD4+ T cells from blood. The receptors stem from a man between 18 and 29 years old in good health.

This clone came up a few times. The chain links TRBV30 to TRBJ2-3; 14 bases match TRBD2. Germline-derived CDR1 and CDR2 are GTSNPN and SVGIG (reference sequence). This CDR3 has 15 residues. The trim removed 5 bases at V and 6 bases at J, leaving 7 bases unmatched. CDR3 sequence (DNA): TGTGCCTGGGGACTAGCGGGAGGCTCAGGGGATACGCAGTATTTT. Protein product: CAWGLAGGSGDTQYF.

The rearrangement links TRBV25-1 to TRBJ2-5; D perhaps matches TRBD2 (5 bases). V lost 5 bases to trimming and J lost 5 bases, with 18 bases between them. The CDR3 covers 15 residues. Germline CDR1 is MGHDK and CDR2 is SYGVNS. The CDR3 loop reads CASSSALSEPETQYF. Written as DNA, the CDR3 is TGTGCCAGCAGTAGCGCTCTTAGCGAGCCCGAGACCCAGTACTTC.

This rearrangement joins TRBV29-1 to TRBJ2-5, with TRBD2 identical over 10 bases. The germline V gene encodes CDR1 SQVTM and CDR2 ANQGSEA. Losses at the gene ends were 5 bases for V and 4 bases for J; bases not matched to a gene: 7. CDR3 length: 14 amino acids. The CDR3 coding sequence is TGCAGCGTTAGGCTAGCGGGAGTTTCAGAGACCCAGTACTTC. Its protein is CSVRLAGVSETQYF.

This clone was counted between two and nine times. The CDR3 DNA follows: TGCGCCAGCAGCACTGGACTAGCGGGAGGGCAAGAGACCCAGTACTTC. Translated, it gives CASSTGLAGGQETQYF. The chain uses TRBV5-1 and TRBJ2-5; TRBD2 agrees at 15 bases. V shed 4 bases and J 2 bases; nucleotides not matched to a gene: 3. CDR3 size: 16 residues. Germline V gene lookup returns CDR1 SGHRS and CDR2 YFSETQ.

This clone was observed a few times. CDR3: CAWSYGAKNIQYF. The CDR3 DNA reads TGTGCCTGGAGTTATGGGGCCAAAAACATTCAGTACTTC. The chain combines TRBV30 with TRBJ2-4; D remains unclear. The CDR3 is 13 residues long. Germline CDR1 reads GTSNPN; CDR2 reads SVGIG (reference sequence). The V end lost 2 bases, the J end lost 1 base, and 6 bases lay between the germline ends.

V gene TRBV5-4 combines with J gene TRBJ2-1, with 7 positions matching TRBD2. Unmatched junction bases numbered 14, after V lost 4 bases and J lost 7 bases. Germline V lookup: CDR1 SGHNT, CDR2 YYREEE (reference sequence). The length of the CDR3 is 16 residues. This CDR3 reads CASSIPPSGLTNEQFF. CDR3 in DNA: TGTGCCAGCAGCATCCCACCTAGCGGCCTAACGAATGAGCAGTTCTTC. Full variable domain (missing parts from reference TRBV5-4 and TRBJ2-1): ETGVTQSPTHLIKTRGQQVTLRCSSQSGHNTVSWYQQALGQGPQFIFQYYREEENGRGNFPPRFSGLQFPNYSSELNVNALELDDSALYLCASSIPPSGLTNEQFFGPGTRLTVL.

This chain joins TRBV29-1 and TRBJ2-6, with D perhaps TRBD1 or TRBD2 (5 bases each). V was pared by 7 bases and J by 0 bases, with 7 bases between. The CDR3 is 13 residues long. Per germline, CDR1 SQVTM and CDR2 ANQGSEA. The chain's CDR3 is CSAGLSGANVLTF. CDR3 coding DNA: TGCAGCGCGGGGCTCTCTGGGGCCAACGTCCTGACTTTC.

The chain links TRBV10-3 to TRBJ2-1; unclear D gene. The CDR3 runs 14 residues. Germline assignment: CDR1 ENHRY and CDR2 SYGVKD. V shed 0 bases and J shed 0 bases, with 3 bases lying between them. The DNA of the CDR3 is TGTGCCATCAGTGAGTCGAACTCCTACAATGAGCAGTTCTTC. Translated, it gives CAISESNSYNEQFF.

The chain couples TRBV7-9 to TRBJ1-4; the D gene is possibly TRBD1 (6 bases). Trimming pared 5 bases from V and 0 bases from J, leaving 13 bases between. The CDR3 covers 16 residues. The V gene's germline CDR1 is SEHNR and CDR2 FQNEAQ (reference sequence). The CDR3 region is CASSLNRDTTNEKLFF. The CDR3 DNA is TGTGCCAGCAGCCTCAACAGGGATACAACTAATGAAAAACTGTTTTTT. The full variable domain, with the rest looked up from reference TRBV7-9 and TRBJ1-4, is DTGVSQNPRHKITKRGQNVTFRCDPISEHNRLYWYRQTLGQGPEFLTYFQNEAQLEKSRLLSDRFSAERPKGSFSTLEIQRTEQGDSAMYLCASSLNRDTTNEKLFFGSGTQLSVL.

The chain has TRBV27 and TRBJ1-1; D not resolved. Looked up from germline, CDR1 is MNHEY and CDR2 is SMNVEV (reference sequence). The CDR3 is 14 residues long. The V and J ends lost 2 bases and 0 bases respectively, with 7 bases between them. Here the CDR3 reads CASSLNGMNTEAFF. DNA of the CDR3: TGTGCCAGCAGTTTAAACGGCATGAACACTGAAGCTTTCTTT.

This clone has just a few counts. The chain uses TRBV20-1 and TRBJ2-3; no firm D call. Germline-derived CDR1 and CDR2 are DFQATT and SNEGSKA (reference sequence). CDR3 length: 10 amino acids. V lost 5 bases, J lost 9 bases, and 9 bases lay in between. The CDR3 spells CSAPEKTQYF. The CDR3 coding sequence is TGCAGTGCTCCAGAGAAAACGCAGTATTTT.

This clone has just a few counts. One end of the junction fails to match germline, which may point to a read error. The CDR3, as DNA: TGCAGCGGTGAAAACAGGGCGGGCGCCACTGAAGCTTTCTTT. It codes for CSGENRAGATEAFF. The V gene is TRBV29-1, the J gene TRBJ1-1, with D maybe TRBD1 (6 bases). In germline, CDR1 is SQVTM, CDR2 ANQGSEA. This CDR3 contains 14 residues.

In regard to this clone: Other DNA sequences from this sample encode an identical CDR3 as well. V usage is TRBV25-1 and J usage is TRBJ2-7; D uncertain. V dropped 4 bases and J dropped 1 base, with 11 bases sitting between them. Germline loops: CDR1 MGHDK, CDR2 SYGVNS. This CDR3 spans 14 amino acids. This chain's CDR3 is CASSVHSQSYEQYF. The CDR3, as DNA: TGTGCCAGCAGTGTGCACAGCCAGTCCTACGAGCAGTACTTC.

The chain carries TRBV7-2 and TRBJ2-5; D tentatively reads TRBD1 or TRBD2 (5 bases each). Germline values: CDR1 SGHTA, CDR2 FQGNSA. The CDR3 totals 15 residues. Trimming stripped 3 bases from V and 7 bases from J, with 18 bases between. As DNA, the CDR3 is TGTGCCAGCAGCTTTGCAGGGACGGCATTTGTGACCCAGTACTTC. Translated, it gives CASSFAGTAFVTQYF.

The chain carries TRBV2 and TRBJ2-2; 8 bases match TRBD2. Germline CDR1 and CDR2: SNHLY and FYNNEI. The CDR3 has 15 amino acids. J gave up 8 bases and V 3 bases, and 8 bases lay outside the gene matches. CDR3 protein: CASSDWGLVAGELFF. The DNA of the CDR3 is TGTGCCAGCAGTGACTGGGGACTAGTAGCGGGGGAGCTGTTTTTT.

The chain is built from TRBV5-6 and TRBJ2-3, with D uncertain. This CDR3 contains 13 residues. Germline lookup yields CDR1 SGHDT and CDR2 YYEEEE. V was clipped by 0 bases and J by 1 base, with 3 bases between them. CDR3 protein: CASSLARTDTQYF. CDR3 coding DNA: TGTGCCAGCAGCTTGGCCCGCACAGATACGCAGTATTTT.

The chain employs TRBV30 and TRBJ1-5; TRBD1 matches at 8 bases. The germline CDR1 and CDR2 sequences are GTSNPN and SVGIG (reference sequence). V lost 5 bases to trimming and J lost 2 bases; unmatched junction nucleotides: 5. The CDR3 extends over 14 amino acids. CDR3 in amino acids: CAWGQGSGNQPQHF. As DNA, the CDR3 is TGTGCCTGGGGACAGGGATCGGGCAATCAGCCCCAGCATTTT.

The chain employs TRBV5-1 and TRBJ2-7; 7 bases agree with TRBD1. CDR1 and CDR2 (germline): SGHRS, YFSETQ. This CDR3 comprises 14 residues. V was clipped by 4 bases and J by 7 bases; unmatched bases: 11. As DNA, the CDR3 is TGCGCCAGCAGCGTAGGACAGGAGTCCGCGGAGCAGTACTTC. Translating it yields CASSVGQESAEQYF.

This clone was recorded a few times. This rearrangement joins TRBV14 to TRBJ2-5; 8 nucleotides line up with TRBD1. Trimming cost V 7 bases and J 4 bases; bases outside gene matches: 8. Germline-derived CDR1 and CDR2 are SGHDN and FVKESK. The CDR3 covers 14 residues. CDR3 bases: TGTGCCAGCAAGGGACAGGCCCGCCGAGAGACCCAGTACTTC. Protein: CASKGQARRETQYF.

The chain uses TRBV25-1 and TRBJ2-5; D remains unclear. Germline V CDR1 and CDR2: MGHDK, SYGVNS. This CDR3 spans 14 amino acids. V was clipped by 1 base and J by 4 bases, with 10 bases between them. CDR3 sequence: CASSELSKRETQYF. For the CDR3, the DNA is TGTGCCAGCAGTGAATTGTCCAAGCGAGAGACCCAGTACTTC.

This clone has more than one count but fewer than ten. The genes are TRBV9 and TRBJ2-5; 8 bases map to TRBD1. The CDR3 spans 14 residues. With 3 bases clipped from V and 5 bases from J, the junction kept 6 bases outside the gene matches. Per germline, CDR1 SGDLS and CDR2 YYNGEE. CDR3 sequence reads: CASSAPGGGETQYF. The CDR3 DNA reads as TGTGCCAGCAGCGCCCCAGGGGGCGGGGAGACCCAGTACTTC.